This section outlines one TCR beta chain sequence together with its context. This clone was detected a few times. The antigen this receptor binds is unknown. The input lacks base qualities; no much larger clone sits a single base away. Taken from cysteine to phenylalanine, the CDR3 has 13 residues. Only CDR3 DNA remains: 39 bases, in frame from the first base. At the junction V is shortened by 7 bases and J by 8 bases, with 17 bases in between. Looking up the germline V gene (reference sequence) yields CDR1 LNHDA and CDR2 SQIVND. The immunoSEQ Assay was used to sequence TCR beta CDR3 regions from DNA. As for the authors' bioinformatics: To compute T cell density, TCR beta template counts were normalized to usable DNA, which was estimated by amplifying housekeeping genes. Richness was estimated using the preseqR package, with extrapolation to 400,000 templates for PBMC samples and to 120,000 templates for tissue samples. Clonality was defined as one minus Pielou's evenness. Tissue-enriched TCRs were identified by differential abundance testing using productive amino-acid clonotypes, minimum total count 5 and alpha 0.1. The Jaccard Index and the Morisita Overlap Index were used to quantify repertoire overlap between compartments. TCR beta CDR3s were clustered by GLIPH together with public tetramer-defined viral CDR3s, and at least three viral sequences plus V-gene enrichment were required for viral motifs. Imported from immuneACCESS, the table was reduced by TCRdb to in-frame sequences with V and J called. These copies leave out some clones; in studies compared against another copy, an unresolved V gene accounts for under half, and the cause of the remainder is not known. V and J calls and clone size come straight from that table; D and trimming were deduced from the DNA. This sample holds some 25,000 clones; 86% were observed only once. The ten largest clones represent 13% to 15% of the sample.

This sample stems from a study of T cells in localized non-small cell lung cancer (dated by TCRdb to about 2020). Study-level background: The study examined T cell repertoires in roughly 240 patients with early-stage NSCLC and compared tumors with uninvolved tumor-adjacent lungs. The cohort was made up of approximately 250 treatment-naive NSCLC patients whose localized lung tumors had been resected. NSCLC patients had a mean age of roughly 64 years, and fewer than 150 were male and about 110 female.

Overall results and qualifications from the work: Of the top 100 tumor clones, a median of around 57 were detected in paired uninvolved adjacent lung; some 28 were also among that lung's top 100. Longer overall survival was associated with higher T cell density in blood, whereas shorter survival was associated with higher clonality in adjacent lung. Because multi-region tumor sequencing was not done, intratumor heterogeneity could not be ruled out. Because the study design was exploratory, TCR variables were selected using unadjusted p-values without false-discovery rate correction. Uninvolved tumor-adjacent lung showed the highest T cell clonality, higher than tumor, which suggests more focused antigenic responses in the uninvolved tumor-adjacent lung.

At diagnosis, tumor, uninvolved tumor-adjacent lung and peripheral blood were collected and then preserved as a mix of FFPE and fresh-frozen material. For TCR repertoire profiling, the blood samples were analyzed as peripheral blood mononuclear cells. This sequence uses TRBV19 and TRBJ1-1, with TRBD1 perhaps the D gene, on 5 matching bases. This TCR derives from a female donor over 55 with stage I lung adenocarcinoma. Sequences were derived from peripheral blood, sampled before any cancer treatment. The DNA is as follows: TGTGCCAGTATCGGTAAAGGACCAGGGGAAGCTTTCTTT. This yields the protein CASIGKGPGEAFF.